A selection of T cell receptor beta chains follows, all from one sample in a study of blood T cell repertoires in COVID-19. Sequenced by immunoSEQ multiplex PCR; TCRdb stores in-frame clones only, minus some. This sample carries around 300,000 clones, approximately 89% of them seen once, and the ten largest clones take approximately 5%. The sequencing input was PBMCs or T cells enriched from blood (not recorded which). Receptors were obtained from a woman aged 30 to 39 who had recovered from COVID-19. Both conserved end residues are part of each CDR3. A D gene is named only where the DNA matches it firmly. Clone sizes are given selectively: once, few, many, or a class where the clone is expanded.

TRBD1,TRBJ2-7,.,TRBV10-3,CAITRDRAGEQYF,TGTGCCATCACCCGAGACAGGGCGGGCGAGCAGTACTTC
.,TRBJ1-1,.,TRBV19,CASQWGRNYPNTEAFF,TGTGCCTCCCAGTGGGGGCGGAACTACCCCAACACTGAAGCTTTCTTT
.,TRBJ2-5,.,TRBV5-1,CASTLGGKETQYF,TGCGCCAGCACCCTAGGAGGAAAAGAGACCCAGTACTTC
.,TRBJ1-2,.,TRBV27,CASSLSRNNYGYTF,TGTGCCAGCAGTTTATCGAGGAACAACTATGGCTACACCTTC
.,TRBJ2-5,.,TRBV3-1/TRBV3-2,CASSPTPGQGWVGYQETQYF,TGTGCCAGCAGCCCAACACCGGGACAAGGTTGGGTGGGGTACCAAGAGACCCAGTACTTC
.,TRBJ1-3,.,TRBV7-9,CASSLDLALTIYF,TGTGCCAGCAGCTTAGATTTGGCCCTCACCATATATTTT
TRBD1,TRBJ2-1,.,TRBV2,CASRTGQGSYNEQFF,TGTGCCAGCAGAACAGGACAGGGTTCCTACAATGAGCAGTTCTTC
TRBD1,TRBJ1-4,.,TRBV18,CASSSQGGYEKLFF,TGTGCCAGCTCATCCCAGGGGGGATATGAAAAACTGTTTTTT
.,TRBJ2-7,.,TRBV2,CASTRLIGQYF,TGTGCCAGTACAAGACTTATCGGGCAGTACTTC
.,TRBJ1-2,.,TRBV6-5,CASTGGDYGYTF,TGTGCCAGCACCGGGGGAGACTATGGCTACACCTTC
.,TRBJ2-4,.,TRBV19,CASSRELVAKNIQYF,TGTGCCAGTAGCAGGGAACTGGTAGCCAAAAACATTCAGTACTTC
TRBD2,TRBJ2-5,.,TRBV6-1,CASSELAGGPQETQYF,TGTGCCAGCAGTGAACTAGCGGGGGGCCCCCAAGAGACCCAGTACTTC
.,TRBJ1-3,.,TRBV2,CASSESQGSGNTIYF,TGTGCCAGCAGTGAAAGTCAGGGCTCTGGAAACACCATATATTTT
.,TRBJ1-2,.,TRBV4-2,CASSQDRGTPYGYTF,TGTGCCAGCAGCCAAGATCGGGGAACCCCCTATGGCTACACCTTC
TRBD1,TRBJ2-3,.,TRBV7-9,CASSPTKTGTGVRDTQYF,TGTGCCAGCAGCCCAACTAAGACCGGGACAGGGGTCAGGGATACGCAGTATTTT
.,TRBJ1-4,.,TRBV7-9,CASSSAGFNEKLFF,TGTGCCAGCAGCTCCGCCGGGTTTAATGAAAAACTGTTTTTT
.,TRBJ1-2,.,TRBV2,CASSDSPVYGYTF,TGTGCCAGCAGTGACTCTCCGGTCTATGGCTACACCTTC
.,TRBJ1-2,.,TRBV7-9,CASSLNYESYTF,TGTGCCAGCAGCTTAAATTACGAGAGCTACACCTTC
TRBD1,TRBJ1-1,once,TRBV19,CASSIARGRNTEAFF,TGTGCCAGTAGTATAGCCAGGGGGCGGAACACTGAAGCTTTCTTT
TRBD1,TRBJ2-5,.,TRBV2,CASSRDSQETQYF,TGTGCCAGCAGCCGGGACAGTCAAGAGACCCAGTACTTC
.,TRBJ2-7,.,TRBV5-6,CASSLVIGQGYYEQYF,TGTGCCAGCAGCTTGGTTATTGGGCAGGGTTACTACGAGCAGTACTTC
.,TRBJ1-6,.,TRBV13,CASSLLRPDGVSPLHF,TGTGCCAGCAGCTTACTAAGGCCCGACGGGGTGTCACCCCTCCACTTT
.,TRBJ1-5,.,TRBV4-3,CASSQSGNQPQHF,TGCGCCAGCAGCCAATCCGGCAATCAGCCCCAGCATTTT
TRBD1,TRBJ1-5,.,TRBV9,CASSRDRVGQPQHF,TGTGCCAGCAGCAGAGACAGGGTGGGACAGCCCCAGCATTTT
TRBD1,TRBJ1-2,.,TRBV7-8,CASSRDRGRGYTF,TGTGCCAGCAGCCGTGACAGGGGCAGAGGCTACACCTTC
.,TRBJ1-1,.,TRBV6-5,CASSYSIRWGPEAFF,TGTGCCAGCAGTTACTCGATTCGTTGGGGGCCTGAAGCTTTCTTT
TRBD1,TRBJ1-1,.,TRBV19,CASSITGGRTEAFF,TGTGCCAGTAGTATTACAGGGGGACGTACTGAAGCTTTCTTT
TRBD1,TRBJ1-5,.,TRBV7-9,CASSPYGVGGGQPQHF,TGTGCCAGCAGCCCCTACGGGGTAGGGGGCGGTCAGCCCCAGCATTTT
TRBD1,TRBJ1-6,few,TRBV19,CASSLYRGSPLHF,TGTGCCAGTAGTCTCTACAGGGGATCACCCCTCCACTTT
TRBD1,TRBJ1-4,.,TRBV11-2,CASSLGRGNEKLFF,TGTGCCAGCAGCTTAGGCAGGGGGAATGAAAAACTGTTTTTT
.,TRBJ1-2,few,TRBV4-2,CASSQDFRGTNYGYTF,TGTGCCAGCAGCCAAGATTTCCGCGGAACTAACTATGGCTACACCTTC
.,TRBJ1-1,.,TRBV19,CASSERNYNWGDPEAFF,TGTGCCAGTAGTGAGAGAAATTATAACTGGGGGGACCCTGAAGCTTTCTTT
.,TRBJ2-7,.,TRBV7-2,CASSFWGLDEQYF,TGTGCCAGCAGCTTCTGGGGGCTCGACGAGCAGTACTTC
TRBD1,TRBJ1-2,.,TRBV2,CASSAGQGYGYTF,TGTGCCAGCAGCGCGGGACAGGGGTACGGCTACACCTTC
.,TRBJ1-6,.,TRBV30,CAWSTRTAPYNSPLHF,TGTGCCTGGAGTACTCGAACCGCCCCCTATAATTCACCCCTCCACTTT
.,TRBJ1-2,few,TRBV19,CASSKDILANDYGYTF,TGTGCCAGTAGTAAGGACATTCTCGCCAATGACTATGGCTACACCTTC
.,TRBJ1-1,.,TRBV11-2,CASSLDLREGGEAFF,TGTGCCAGCAGCTTAGATCTGAGGGAGGGGGGAGAAGCTTTCTTT
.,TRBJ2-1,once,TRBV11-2,CASSFSGDYNEQFF,TGTGCCAGCAGCTTTTCCGGGGATTACAATGAGCAGTTCTTC
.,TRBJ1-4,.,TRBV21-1,CASSDRGDEKLFF,TGTGCCAGCTCGGACAGGGGGGATGAAAAACTGTTTTTT
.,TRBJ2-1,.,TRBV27,CASSLGVRDEQFF,TGTGCCAGCAGTCTCGGGGTGAGGGATGAGCAGTTCTTC
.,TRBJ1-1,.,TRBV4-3,CASSQAATVNTEAFF,TGCGCCAGCAGCCAAGCGGCGACAGTAAACACTGAAGCTTTCTTT